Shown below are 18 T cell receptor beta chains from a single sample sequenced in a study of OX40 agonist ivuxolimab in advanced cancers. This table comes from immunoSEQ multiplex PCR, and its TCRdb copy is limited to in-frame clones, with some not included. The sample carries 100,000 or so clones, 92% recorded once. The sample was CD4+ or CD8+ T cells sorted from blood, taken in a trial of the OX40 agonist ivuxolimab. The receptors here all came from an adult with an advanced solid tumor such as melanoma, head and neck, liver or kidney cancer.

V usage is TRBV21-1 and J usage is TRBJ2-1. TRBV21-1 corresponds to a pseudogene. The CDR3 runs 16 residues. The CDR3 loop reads CASSKGRGDPCNEQFF. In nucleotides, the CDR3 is TGTGCCAGCAGCAAAGGAAGGGGAGATCCTTGCAATGAGCAGTTCTTC.

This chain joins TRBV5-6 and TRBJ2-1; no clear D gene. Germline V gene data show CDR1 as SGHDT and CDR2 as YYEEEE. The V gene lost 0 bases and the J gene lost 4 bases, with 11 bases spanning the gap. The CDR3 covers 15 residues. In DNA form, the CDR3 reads TGTGCCAGCAGCTTGGGGGCTGGATGGTACAATGAGCAGTTCTTC. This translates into CASSLGAGWYNEQFF.

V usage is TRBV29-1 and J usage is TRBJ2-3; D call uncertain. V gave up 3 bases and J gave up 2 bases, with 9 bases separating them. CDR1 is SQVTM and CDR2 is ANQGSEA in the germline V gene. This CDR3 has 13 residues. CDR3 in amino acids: CSVDWTDTDTQYF. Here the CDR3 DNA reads TGCAGCGTTGATTGGACGGACACAGATACGCAGTATTTT.

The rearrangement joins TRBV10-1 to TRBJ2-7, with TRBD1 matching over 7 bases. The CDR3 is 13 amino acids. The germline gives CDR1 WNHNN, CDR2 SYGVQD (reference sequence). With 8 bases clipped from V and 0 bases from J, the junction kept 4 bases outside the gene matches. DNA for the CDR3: TGCGCCAGCTCGAGGACAGGCTCCTACGAGCAGTACTTC. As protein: CASSRTGSYEQYF.

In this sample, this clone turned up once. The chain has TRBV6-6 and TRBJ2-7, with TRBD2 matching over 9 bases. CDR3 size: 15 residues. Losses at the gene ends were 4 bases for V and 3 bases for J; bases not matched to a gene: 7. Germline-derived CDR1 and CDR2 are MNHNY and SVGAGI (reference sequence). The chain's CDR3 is CASSWASGASYEQYF. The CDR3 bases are TGTGCCAGCAGTTGGGCTAGCGGGGCTAGCTACGAGCAGTACTTC.

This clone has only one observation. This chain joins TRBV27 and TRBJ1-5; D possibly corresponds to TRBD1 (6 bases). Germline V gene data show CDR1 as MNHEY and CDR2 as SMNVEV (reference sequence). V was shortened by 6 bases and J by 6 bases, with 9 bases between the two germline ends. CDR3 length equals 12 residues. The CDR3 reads CASRQGGQPQHF. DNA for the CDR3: TGTGCCAGCAGACAGGGCGGTCAGCCCCAGCATTTT.

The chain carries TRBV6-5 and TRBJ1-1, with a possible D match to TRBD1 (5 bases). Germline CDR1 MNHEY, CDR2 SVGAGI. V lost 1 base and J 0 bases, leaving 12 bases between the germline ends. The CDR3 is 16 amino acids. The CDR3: CASSYFEGIMNTEAFF. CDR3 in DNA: TGTGCCAGCAGTTACTTTGAGGGGATCATGAACACTGAAGCTTTCTTT.

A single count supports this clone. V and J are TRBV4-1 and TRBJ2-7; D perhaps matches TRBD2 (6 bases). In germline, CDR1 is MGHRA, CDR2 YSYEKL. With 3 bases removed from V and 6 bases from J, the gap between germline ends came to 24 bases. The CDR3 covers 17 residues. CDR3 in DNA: TGCGCCAGCAGCCAGTCCGGCAGCGGGTCTCGATCGGGCGAGCAGTACTTC. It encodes CASSQSGSGSRSGEQYF.

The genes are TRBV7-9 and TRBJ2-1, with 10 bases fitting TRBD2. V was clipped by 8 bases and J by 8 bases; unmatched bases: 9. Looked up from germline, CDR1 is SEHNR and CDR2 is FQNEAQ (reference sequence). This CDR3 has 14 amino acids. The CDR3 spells CASVPGLAIDEQFF. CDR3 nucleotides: TGTGCCAGCGTACCGGGACTAGCGATTGATGAGCAGTTCTTC.

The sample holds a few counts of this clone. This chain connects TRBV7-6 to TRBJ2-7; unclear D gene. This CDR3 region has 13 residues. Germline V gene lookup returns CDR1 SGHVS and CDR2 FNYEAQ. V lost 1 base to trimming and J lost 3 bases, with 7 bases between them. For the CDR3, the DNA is TGTGCCAGCAGCTTAGATGACATCTACGAGCAGTACTTC. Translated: CASSLDDIYEQYF.

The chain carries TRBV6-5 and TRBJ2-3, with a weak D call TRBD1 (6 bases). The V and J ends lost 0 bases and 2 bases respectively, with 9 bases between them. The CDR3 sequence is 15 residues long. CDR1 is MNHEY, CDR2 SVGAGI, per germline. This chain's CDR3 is CASSYSYRATDTQYF. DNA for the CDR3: TGTGCCAGCAGTTACTCTTACAGGGCCACAGATACGCAGTATTTT.

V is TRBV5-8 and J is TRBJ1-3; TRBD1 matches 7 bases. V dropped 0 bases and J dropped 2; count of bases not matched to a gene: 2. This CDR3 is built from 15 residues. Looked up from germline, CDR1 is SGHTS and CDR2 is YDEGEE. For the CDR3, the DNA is TGTGCCAGCAGCTTGGGACAGGGTACTGGAAACACCATATATTTT. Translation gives CASSLGQGTGNTIYF.

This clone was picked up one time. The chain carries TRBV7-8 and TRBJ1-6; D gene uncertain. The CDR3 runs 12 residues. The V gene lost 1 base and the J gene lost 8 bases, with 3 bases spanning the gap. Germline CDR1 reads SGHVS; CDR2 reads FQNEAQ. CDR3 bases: TGTGCCAGCAGCTTAGGGGATTCACCCCTCCACTTT. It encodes CASSLGDSPLHF.

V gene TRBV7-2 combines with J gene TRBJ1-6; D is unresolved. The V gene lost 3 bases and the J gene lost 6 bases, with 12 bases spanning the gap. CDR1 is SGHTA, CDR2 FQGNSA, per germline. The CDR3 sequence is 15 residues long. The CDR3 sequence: CASSFLGSINSPLHF. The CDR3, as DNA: TGTGCCAGCAGCTTTCTGGGTTCTATTAATTCACCCCTCCACTTT.

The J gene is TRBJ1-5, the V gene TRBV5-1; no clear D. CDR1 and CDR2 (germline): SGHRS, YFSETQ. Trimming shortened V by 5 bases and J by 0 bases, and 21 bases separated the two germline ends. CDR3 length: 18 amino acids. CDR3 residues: CASSHGEGGIYSNQPQHF. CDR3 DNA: TGCGCCAGCAGTCACGGGGAAGGAGGAATTTATAGCAATCAGCCCCAGCATTTT.

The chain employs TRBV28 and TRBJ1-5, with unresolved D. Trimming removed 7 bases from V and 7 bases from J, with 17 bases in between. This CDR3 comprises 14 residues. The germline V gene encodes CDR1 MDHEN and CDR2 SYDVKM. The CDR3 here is CASISPRFWQPQHF. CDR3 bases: TGTGCCAGCATCTCCCCGCGGTTCTGGCAGCCCCAGCATTTT.

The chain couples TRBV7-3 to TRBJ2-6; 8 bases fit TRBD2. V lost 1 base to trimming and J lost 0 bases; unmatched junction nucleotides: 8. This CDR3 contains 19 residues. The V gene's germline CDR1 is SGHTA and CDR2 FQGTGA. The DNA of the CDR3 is TGTGCCAGCAGCTTAAAGGCGGGAGGCCGAAGCTCTGGGGCCAACGTCCTGACTTTC. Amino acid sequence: CASSLKAGGRSSGANVLTF.

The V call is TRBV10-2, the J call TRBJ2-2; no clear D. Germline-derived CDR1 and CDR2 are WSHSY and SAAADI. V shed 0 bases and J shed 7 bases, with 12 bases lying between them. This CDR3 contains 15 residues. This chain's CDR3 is CASSESDAGGGELFF. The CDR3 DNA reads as TGCGCCAGCAGTGAGTCCGACGCCGGCGGCGGGGAGCTGTTTTTT.